Below are 22 T cell receptor beta chains sequenced from a single sample in a study of OX40 agonist ivuxolimab in advanced cancers. The assay was immunoSEQ multiplex PCR, and TCRdb's table has in-frame clones only and misses some. Among 45,000 to 60,000 clones listed, 84% were seen once. The sequenced sample was CD4+ or CD8+ T cells sorted from blood, obtained in a trial of the OX40 agonist ivuxolimab. Source of these receptors: an adult with an advanced solid tumor such as melanoma, head and neck, liver or kidney cancer.

The J gene is TRBJ2-7, the V gene TRBV28; D remains unclear. Trimming stripped 6 bases from V and 6 bases from J, with 12 bases between. The CDR3 is 12 amino acids. The germline CDR1 and CDR2 sequences are MDHEN and SYDVKM. Here the CDR3 DNA reads TGTGCCAGCAGATTTGGAGTCGGCGAGCAGTACTTC. This sequence encodes CASRFGVGEQYF.

This clone is labeled as medium-sized. This chain connects TRBV4-3 to TRBJ2-2; D is perhaps TRBD2 (5 bases). Deletions cut 3 bases from V and 6 bases from J, with 11 bases between. The CDR3 covers 14 residues. Germline V gene sequence: CDR1 LGHNA, CDR2 YSLEER. Here the CDR3 DNA reads TGCGCCAGCAGCCACGGGGTCGGGGCCGGGGAGCTGTTTTTT. This sequence encodes CASSHGVGAGELFF.

This chain connects TRBV7-8 to TRBJ2-3, with TRBD1 matching over 9 bases. Germline V CDR1 and CDR2: SGHVS, FQNEAQ. The ends lost 3 bases at V and 4 bases at J; junction bases unmatched: 5. The CDR3 covers 15 residues. This CDR3 reads CASSFRDRAADTQYF. CDR3 in DNA: TGTGCCAGCAGCTTCCGGGACAGGGCTGCAGATACGCAGTATTTT.

Only one count was recorded for this clone. This chain uses TRBV7-9 with TRBJ2-2; weak D call: TRBD2 (5 bases). The CDR3 is 16 residues long. V lost 8 bases to trimming and J lost 3 bases, with 19 bases between them. Germline V gene sequence: CDR1 SEHNR, CDR2 FQNEAQ (reference sequence). The CDR3 coding sequence is TGTGCCAGCTCGGGCACACAAAACGGGGACACCGGGGAGCTGTTTTTT. Translating gives CASSGTQNGDTGELFF.

The chain joins TRBV29-1 to TRBJ2-3; possible D gene TRBD1, 6 bases. The V and J ends lost 0 bases and 2 bases respectively, with 12 bases between them. Germline assignment: CDR1 SQVTM and CDR2 ANQGSEA. This CDR3 region has 15 residues. The CDR3, as DNA: TGCAGCGTTGAAGAGCTAGGACAGATCACAGATACGCAGTATTTT. Translation: CSVEELGQITDTQYF.

The J gene is TRBJ2-7, the V gene TRBV30; D might be TRBD2 (5 bases). V was clipped by 0 bases and J by 2 bases, with 14 bases between them. This CDR3 contains 15 residues. CDR1 is GTSNPN and CDR2 is SVGIG in the germline V gene (reference sequence). The CDR3 DNA sequence: TGTGCCTGGAGTGTACGCCGAGGGAGTACCTACGAGCAGTACTTC. Its protein product is CAWSVRRGSTYEQYF.

The chain joins TRBV27 to TRBJ2-3; 13 bases match TRBD2. CDR1 MNHEY and CDR2 SMNVEV come from the germline V gene (reference sequence). Unmatched junction bases numbered 2, after V lost 3 bases and J lost 8 bases. This CDR3 region has 14 residues. CDR3 bases: TGTGCCAGCAGTTTTGGGACTAGCGGGGTTACGCAGTATTTT. This encodes CASSFGTSGVTQYF.

The rearrangement links TRBV2 to TRBJ1-6; 8 nucleotides line up with TRBD1. Germline V gives CDR1 SNHLY, CDR2 FYNNEI. V trimming: 7 bases; J trimming: 8 bases; junction bases outside the gene matches: 4. There are 13 residues in the CDR3. CDR3 amino acids: CASIGQGDSPLHF. CDR3 bases: TGTGCCAGCATAGGACAGGGCGATTCACCCCTCCACTTT.

This chain links TRBV5-8 with TRBJ1-4; D is possibly TRBD1 (5 bases). Germline V gene sequence: CDR1 SGHTS, CDR2 YDEGEE. The CDR3 runs to 15 residues. V was pared by 4 bases and J by 2 bases, with 12 bases between. CDR3 sequence (DNA): TGTGCCAGCAGCCTGCGGGGGTCGACTAATGAAAAACTGTTTTTT. Protein sequence: CASSLRGSTNEKLFF.

The genes are TRBV21-1 and TRBJ2-5. TRBV21-1 is a known pseudogene. The CDR3 totals 15 residues. The CDR3 nucleotides are TGTGCCAGCAGCAACCAGACGGCACCACAAGAGACCCAGTACTTC. Its translation is CASSNQTAPQETQYF.

The rearrangement joins TRBV29-1 to TRBJ2-7; 8 nucleotides align to TRBD1. The CDR3 is 13 amino acids. Germline trimming cut 5 bases from V and 7 bases from J; bases unmatched to any gene: 10. The germline V gene encodes CDR1 SQVTM and CDR2 ANQGSEA. The CDR3 region has the DNA TGCAGCGTTTCGAACACAGGGGGTGATGAGCAGTACTTC. Translation: CSVSNTGGDEQYF.

The V gene is TRBV6-4, the J gene TRBJ1-1; D is uncertain. Germline CDR1 is MRHNA and CDR2 is SNTAGT. V was cut by 0 bases and J by 1 base, with 3 bases left in between. The CDR3 length is 13 residues. CDR3 in amino acids: CASSDSPNTEAFF. CDR3 DNA: TGTGCCAGCAGTGACTCACCGAACACTGAAGCTTTCTTT.

The chain joins TRBV7-8 to TRBJ2-1; 10 bases map to TRBD2. V lost 9 bases to trimming and J lost 8 bases; unmatched junction nucleotides: 16. The CDR3 covers 16 residues. Germline lookup yields CDR1 SGHVS and CDR2 FQNEAQ. The CDR3 DNA follows: TGTGCCAGTAAGACGGGTCTAGCGGGAGAAGTCTATGAGCAGTTCTTC. Protein product: CASKTGLAGEVYEQFF.

The rearrangement joins TRBV13 to TRBJ1-2, with 10 positions matching TRBD1. The CDR3 covers 14 residues. The germline V gene has CDR1 PRHDT and CDR2 FYEKMQ (reference sequence). The V and J ends lost 1 base and 7 bases, in that order; junction bases with no gene match: 3. The CDR3 nucleotides are TGTGCCAGCAGCTTAGTGACAGGGGGCAGTGGCTACACCTTC. Protein sequence: CASSLVTGGSGYTF.

V and J are TRBV5-1 and TRBJ2-7; D is ambiguous. The ends were cut back, 4 bases at V and 7 bases at J, with 18 bases in the middle. CDR1 is SGHRS and CDR2 is YFSETQ in the germline V gene. The CDR3 consists of 14 residues. The CDR3 sequence: CASSVGPSLLEQYF. In DNA form, the CDR3 reads TGCGCCAGCAGCGTGGGCCCTTCCCTCCTAGAGCAGTACTTC.

V usage is TRBV19 and J usage is TRBJ1-5; tentatively, D is TRBD1 (5 bases). This CDR3 has 18 amino acids. Between the trimmed V and J ends, which lost 1 base and 4 bases, there was a span of 20 bases. Germline V gene data show CDR1 as LNHDA and CDR2 as SQIVND (reference sequence). The CDR3 DNA reads as TGTGCCAGTAGTATAGCGGGGACCCTCCGGACATATAATCAGCCCCAGCATTTT. Its protein is CASSIAGTLRTYNQPQHF.

The chain combines TRBV18 with TRBJ2-1; D not resolved. The CDR3 is 16 amino acids. The V and J ends lost 2 bases and 0 bases respectively, with 11 bases between them. CDR1 and CDR2 from the germline V gene are KGHSH and LQKENI. The DNA for the CDR3 is TGTGCCAGCTCACCAGGCACATCGAGCTCCTACAATGAGCAGTTCTTC. Translating it yields CASSPGTSSSYNEQFF.

V usage is TRBV30 and J usage is TRBJ1-4; 8 positions agree with TRBD1. Germline CDR1 is GTSNPN and CDR2 is SVGIG (reference sequence). The CDR3 has 14 amino acids. V was clipped by 4 bases and J by 2 bases; unmatched bases: 3. CDR3 sequence reads: CAWNTGGTNEKLFF. For the CDR3, the DNA is TGTGCCTGGAATACAGGGGGTACTAATGAAAAACTGTTTTTT.

The rearrangement joins TRBV19 to TRBJ1-1; 7 nucleotides match TRBD1. The CDR3 is 16 residues long. From germline, CDR1 is LNHDA and CDR2 SQIVND (reference sequence). Trimming removed 4 bases from V and 0 bases from J; junction bases left unmatched: 8. The CDR3 spells CASSNPRDSLNTEAFF. For the CDR3, the DNA is TGTGCCAGTAGTAACCCACGGGACAGCCTGAACACTGAAGCTTTCTTT.

The gene calls are TRBV7-9 and TRBJ1-3; D remains ambiguous. This CDR3 is built from 16 residues. The germline gives CDR1 SEHNR, CDR2 FQNEAQ (reference sequence). V was trimmed by 5 bases and J by 2 bases, leaving 16 bases between them. The CDR3 bases are TGTGCCAGCAGCCCGCGGTCATTAGGGCCTGGAAACACCATATATTTT. This sequence encodes CASSPRSLGPGNTIYF.

This clone came up once. CDR3 coding DNA: TGCGCCAGCAGCCAAGATCTTTTTTTAGGGACAGACTACGAGCAGTACTTC. Encoded protein: CASSQDLFLGTDYEQYF. This chain uses TRBV4-1 with TRBJ2-7, with 7 bases identical to TRBD1. The junction had 11 bases not matched to a gene; V was cut back by 0 bases and J by 3 bases. Germline loops: CDR1 MGHRA, CDR2 YSYEKL. This CDR3 is 17 amino acids long.

The chain uses TRBV28 and TRBJ1-1; 7 bases are a match to TRBD1. The CDR3 runs to 15 residues. Trimming took 5 bases from V and 4 from J; bases not matched to a gene: 10. Germline V CDR1 and CDR2: MDHEN, SYDVKM. The CDR3, as DNA: TGTGCCAGCAGTCCTACAGGGGAGTCTCGCACTGAAGCTTTCTTT. Its protein is CASSPTGESRTEAFF.